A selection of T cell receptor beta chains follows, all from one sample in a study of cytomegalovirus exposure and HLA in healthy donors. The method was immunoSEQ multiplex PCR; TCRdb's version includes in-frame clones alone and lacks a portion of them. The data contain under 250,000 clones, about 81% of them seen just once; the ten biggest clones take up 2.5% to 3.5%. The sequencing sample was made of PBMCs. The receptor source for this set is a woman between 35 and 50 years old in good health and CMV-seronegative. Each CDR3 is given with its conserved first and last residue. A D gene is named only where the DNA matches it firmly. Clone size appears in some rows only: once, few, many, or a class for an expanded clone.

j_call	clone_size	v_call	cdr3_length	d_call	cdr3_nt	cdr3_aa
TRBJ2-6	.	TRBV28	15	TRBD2	TGTGCCAGCCAGCGGGAGGTCTCTGGGGCCAACGTCCTGACTTTC	CASQREVSGANVLTF
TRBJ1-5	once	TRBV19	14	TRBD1	TGTGCCAGTAGCAACAGGGGGTCAGGTCAGCCCCAGCATTTT	CASSNRGSGQPQHF
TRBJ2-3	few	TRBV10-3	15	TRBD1	TGTGCCATCAGACGAGGACAGGGGGCCCCAGATACGCAGTATTTT	CAIRRGQGAPDTQYF
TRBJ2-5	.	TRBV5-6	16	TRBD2	TGTGCCAGCAGCTTAACTAGCGGGAGTGGGAGAGAGACCCAGTACTTC	CASSLTSGSGRETQYF
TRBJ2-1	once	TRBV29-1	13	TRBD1	TGCAGCGTCGGACAGGGGTCGGGCAACAAGCAGTTCTTC	CSVGQGSGNKQFF
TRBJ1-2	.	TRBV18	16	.	TGTGCCAGCTCACCACTACAGGGCGCCGAAGTCAATGGCTACACCTTC	CASSPLQGAEVNGYTF
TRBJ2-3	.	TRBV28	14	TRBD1	TGTGCCAGCAGTTCGCACCAGGGGGCAGATACGCAGTATTTT	CASSSHQGADTQYF
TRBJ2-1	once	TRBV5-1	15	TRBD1	TGCGCCAGCAGGAGGGGACAGGGGTCCTACAATGAGCAGTTCTTC	CASRRGQGSYNEQFF
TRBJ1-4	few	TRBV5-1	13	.	TGCGCCAGCAGCCAGGTCCCTGGGGAAAAACTGTTTTTT	CASSQVPGEKLFF
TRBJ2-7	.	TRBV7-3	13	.	TGTGCCAGCAGCTTAAGCGGGCTAGCCAAGCAGTACTTC	CASSLSGLAKQYF
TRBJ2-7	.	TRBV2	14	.	TGTGCCAGCAGTGAACAGGTCCTCTCCTACGAGCAGTACTTC	CASSEQVLSYEQYF
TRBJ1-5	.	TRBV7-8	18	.	TGTGCCAGCAGCTTAAGGGTAACAGGGTCGTTCCAGAGACAGCCCCAGCATTTT	CASSLRVTGSFQRQPQHF
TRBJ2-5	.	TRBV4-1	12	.	TGCGCCAGCAGCCAAGATCTTGGACTTCAGTACTTC	CASSQDLGLQYF
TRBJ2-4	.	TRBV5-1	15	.	TGCGCCAGCAGCCCGGGAACTCCTGTGGCAAACATTCAGTACTTC	CASSPGTPVANIQYF
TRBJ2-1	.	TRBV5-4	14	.	TGTGCCAGCAGTACCCGGGGGAGAGACAATGAGCAGTTCTTC	CASSTRGRDNEQFF
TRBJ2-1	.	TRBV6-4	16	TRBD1	TGTGCCAGCAGTGACTCCCACAGGGGGGATAACAATGAGCAGTTCTTC	CASSDSHRGDNNEQFF
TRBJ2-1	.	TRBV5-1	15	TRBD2	TGCGCCAGCAGCCCGGCTAGCGGGAGGTACAATGAGCAGTTCTTC	CASSPASGRYNEQFF
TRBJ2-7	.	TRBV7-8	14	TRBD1	TGTGCCACCCAGACAGGGGTAAGCTCCTACGAGCAGTACTTC	CATQTGVSSYEQYF
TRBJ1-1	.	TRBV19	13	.	TGTGCCAGTAGTAGACAGAGGAACACTGAAGCTTTCTTT	CASSRQRNTEAFF
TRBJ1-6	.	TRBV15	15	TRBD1	TGTACCACCAGCTCCACCGGGACAGGGATTTCACCCCTCCACTTT	CTTSSTGTGISPLHF
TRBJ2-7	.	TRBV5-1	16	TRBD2	TGCGCCAGCAGCTTGGGTGGCGGGAGGGCCTCCTACGAGCAGTACTTC	CASSLGGGRASYEQYF
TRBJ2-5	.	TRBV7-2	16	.	TGTGCCAGCGCCAGGCTGGGCGGGATCATGGCAGAGACCCAGTACTTC	CASARLGGIMAETQYF
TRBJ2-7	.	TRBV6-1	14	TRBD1	TGTGCCAGCAGTGTCCGGACAGGGGGCTACGAGCAGTACTTC	CASSVRTGGYEQYF
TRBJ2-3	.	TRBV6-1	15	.	TGTGCCAGCAGTGACTACTCGCGGGGCACAGATACGCAGTATTTT	CASSDYSRGTDTQYF
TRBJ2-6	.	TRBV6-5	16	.	TGTGCCAGCAGTTATTACCGCGGATCTGGGGCCAACGTCCTGACTTTC	CASSYYRGSGANVLTF
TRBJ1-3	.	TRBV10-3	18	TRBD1	TGTGCCATCAGTGAAGCAGGGGGCATCTCCCCCGGCCGAAACACCATATATTTT	CAISEAGGISPGRNTIYF
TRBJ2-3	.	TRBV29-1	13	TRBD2	TGCAGCGTTACTAGCGGGAACGCAGATACGCAGTATTTT	CSVTSGNADTQYF
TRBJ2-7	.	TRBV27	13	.	TGTGCCAGCAGTTTAGGCAGGAACCACGAGCAGTACTTC	CASSLGRNHEQYF
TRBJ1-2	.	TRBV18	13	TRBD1	TGTGCCAGCTCGACAGGGGGCAACTATGGCTACACCTTC	CASSTGGNYGYTF
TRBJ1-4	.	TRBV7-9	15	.	TGTGCCAGCAGCTTAGATAGCCCCTCCGCTGAAAAACTGTTTTTT	CASSLDSPSAEKLFF
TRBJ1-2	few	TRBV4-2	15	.	TGTGCCAGCAGCCAAGATCGAGATGGAGGGTATGGCTACACCTTC	CASSQDRDGGYGYTF
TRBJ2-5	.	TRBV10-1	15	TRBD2	TGCGCCAGCAGTGATCACGGGAGGGGGCAAGAGACCCAGTACTTC	CASSDHGRGQETQYF
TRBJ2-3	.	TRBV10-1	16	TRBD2	TGCGCCAGCAGCTACGGGACTAGCGGGAGCACAGATACGCAGTATTTT	CASSYGTSGSTDTQYF
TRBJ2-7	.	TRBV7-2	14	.	TGTGCCAGCAGCTTATGGAGGGCCAAATACGAGCAGTACTTC	CASSLWRAKYEQYF
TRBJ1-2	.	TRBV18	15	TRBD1	TGTGCCAGCTCACCAAGGGACAGGGCCTACTATGGCTACACCTTC	CASSPRDRAYYGYTF
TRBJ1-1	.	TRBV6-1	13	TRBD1	TGTGCCAGCAGTCGACAGGGGTTGGTTGAAGCTTTCTTT	CASSRQGLVEAFF
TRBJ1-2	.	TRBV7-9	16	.	TGTGCCAGCAGCCCCGGAGGGACCCATTCTAACTATGGCTACACCTTC	CASSPGGTHSNYGYTF
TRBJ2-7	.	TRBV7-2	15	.	TGTGCCAGCAGCTTGGATCGGACCGGGAGCTACGAGCAGTACTTC	CASSLDRTGSYEQYF
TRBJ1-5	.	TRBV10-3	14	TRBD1	TGTGCCATCAGCGGGACAGGGGCCAATCAGCCCCAGCATTTT	CAISGTGANQPQHF
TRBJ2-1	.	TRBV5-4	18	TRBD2	TGTGCCAGCAGTACGGGGACTAGCGGGAGCAGCTCCTACAATGAGCAGTTCTTC	CASSTGTSGSSSYNEQFF
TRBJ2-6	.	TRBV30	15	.	TGTGCCTGGAGTCACGGGGACTCTGGGGCCAACGTCCTGACTTTC	CAWSHGDSGANVLTF
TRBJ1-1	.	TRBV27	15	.	TGTGCCAGCGCCCCGTGGGGGGGGCCGCACACTGAAGCTTTCTTT	CASAPWGGPHTEAFF